This T cell receptor (beta chain) was found in a study of control samples from healthy donors and cancer patients (dated by TCRdb to the early 2020s). V is cut by 4 bases and J by 0 bases, and the space between the germline ends is 9 bases. According to the germline V gene, CDR1 reads SQVTM and CDR2 reads ANQGSEA. Spanning cysteine to phenylalanine, the CDR3 consists of 13 amino acids. Solely the CDR3 DNA is kept, with 39 bases framed from the first base. Library generation was performed with the immunoSEQ multiplex PCR assay. TCRdb took over this immuneACCESS table, retaining in-frame rearrangements with V and J assigned. Such tables are incomplete; in checked studies, under half of the missing clones stem from an unresolved V gene, and the remainder is unexplained. The sample data list fewer than 250,000 clones, and approximately 90% of these were observed just once. The biggest ten clones account for 1.5% to 2% of the sample.

About this clone itself: Its antigen has not been determined. It has no much larger one-base neighbor in the sample; base qualities were not kept.

The receptor's source is a young man in good health. Rearrangement joined TRBV29-1 to TRBJ1-1; the D gene is perhaps TRBD1, from 5 matching bases. Sequencing was performed on blood. The CDR3 reads CSVGRGMNTEAFF. The DNA is as follows: TGCAGCGTTGGGCGGGGCATGAACACTGAAGCTTTCTTT.